The 27 T cell receptor beta chains listed next were all sequenced from one sample in a study of T cells in Graves' hyperthyroidism and ophthalmopathy (dated 2019 in TCRdb). Libraries were made using multiplex PCR. Sequencing instrument: Illumina HiSeq 2000. TCR beta CDR3 regions were amplified from RNA transcripts. The TCR CDR3 was subjected to a first round of RT-PCR using the HTBI primer set and the Qiagen OneStep RT-PCR kit. The public reads were reanalyzed by TCRdb: fastp trimming at Q25, MiXCR alignment, in-frame beta chains only. Identical CDR3 proteins give one entry, which carries the most common genes and DNA. The sample includes 350,000 or so distinct CDR3 sequences, with about 18% observed a single time. Roughly a third of the sample belongs to the ten largest clones. The sequencing sample was made of blood. The receptors shown here come from a woman in her twenties or thirties with Graves' hyperthyroidism that later progressed to Graves' ophthalmopathy.

The chain joins TRBV11-2 to TRBJ2-2; TRBD2 is a possible D gene (5 bases). CDR3 length: 17 amino acids. Looked up from germline, CDR1 is SGHAT and CDR2 is FQNNGV. The V gene lost 2 bases and the J gene lost 0 bases, with 13 bases spanning the gap. In nucleotides, the CDR3 is TGTGCCAGCAGCTTAAGTGTGGGAGTGTCGAACACCGGGGAGCTGTTTTTT. Translating it yields CASSLSVGVSNTGELFF.

J is TRBJ1-2 and V is TRBV24-1, with 7 bases identical to TRBD1. V lost 3 bases to trimming and J lost 5 bases; unmatched junction nucleotides: 8. Germline CDR1 and CDR2: KGHDR and SFDVKD. This CDR3 comprises 15 residues. In nucleotides, the CDR3 is TGTGCCACCAGTGATCCTCGACAGGGTTTGTATGGCTACACCTTC. This sequence encodes CATSDPRQGLYGYTF.

The chain has TRBV19 and TRBJ1-6; D is perhaps TRBD1 (5 bases). This CDR3 has 14 residues. Germline loops: CDR1 LNHDA, CDR2 SQIVND (reference sequence). The germline V and J ends were trimmed by 10 bases and 0 bases, with 10 bases remaining between them. CDR3 sequence reads: CATGQASYNSPLHF. The DNA of the CDR3 is TGTGCCACCGGACAAGCCTCCTATAATTCACCCCTCCACTTT.

The rearrangement uses TRBV6-4 and TRBJ2-5, with 11 bases fitting TRBD1. Looked up from germline, CDR1 is MRHNA and CDR2 is SNTAGT. This CDR3 comprises 14 residues. The junction had 1 base not matched to a gene; V was cut back by 3 bases and J by 4 bases. The CDR3 sequence is CASSEGQGAETQYF. CDR3 coding DNA: TGTGCCAGCAGTGAAGGACAGGGGGCAGAGACCCAGTACTTC.

At least ten counts were recorded for this clonotype. This chain joins TRBV10-3 and TRBJ1-1; no clear D. V was cut by 3 bases and J by 2 bases, with 13 bases left in between. The CDR3 spans 15 residues. Germline V CDR1 and CDR2: ENHRY, SYGVKD. The CDR3 DNA reads TGTGCCATCAGTGAAAGGGAAATGAAAAACACTGAAGCTTTCTTT. It codes for CAISEREMKNTEAFF.

Many counts were recorded for this clonotype. The chain employs TRBV7-9 and TRBJ2-1; no firm D call. Germline CDR1 and CDR2: SEHNR and FQNEAQ (reference sequence). The CDR3 is 14 amino acids. V lost 0 bases, J lost 6 bases, and 9 bases lay in between. The CDR3 reads CASSLARERNEQFF. The DNA of the CDR3 is TGTGCCAGCAGCTTAGCAAGGGAACGCAATGAGCAGTTCTTC.

In this sample, this clonotype turned up many times. The V call is TRBV11-2, the J call TRBJ1-2; 7 bases fit TRBD1. The CDR3 runs 14 residues. With V trimmed by 5 bases and J by 3 bases, 6 bases remained unmatched. Germline values: CDR1 SGHAT, CDR2 FQNNGV. The DNA of the CDR3 is TGTGCCAGCAGCCTAACGACAGGGCACTATGGCTACACCTTC. Protein: CASSLTTGHYGYTF.

The sample holds many counts of this clonotype. The CDR3 here is CASAPGIQYSYNEQFF. Here the CDR3 DNA reads TGTGCCAGTGCACCCGGGATCCAGTATTCCTACAATGAGCAGTTCTTC. The chain joins TRBV19 to TRBJ2-1, with D perhaps TRBD2 (5 bases). Trimming left V 8 bases short and J 1 base short, with 18 bases between. The V gene's germline CDR1 is LNHDA and CDR2 SQIVND (reference sequence). The CDR3 sequence is 16 residues long.

The V call is TRBV5-1, the J call TRBJ2-1; D call uncertain. The V gene's germline CDR1 is SGHRS and CDR2 YFSETQ. The germline V and J ends were trimmed by 0 bases and 9 bases, with 16 bases remaining between them. CDR3 length: 15 amino acids. This CDR3 reads CASSLAARHSGEQFF. In DNA, the CDR3 is TGCGCCAGCAGCTTGGCAGCGCGACATTCTGGTGAGCAGTTCTTC.

The chain links TRBV12-3 or TRBV12-4 to TRBJ2-1; 11 bases align to TRBD2. CDR3 length: 18 residues. Trimming removed 6 bases from V and 0 bases from J; junction bases left unmatched: 10. CDR3 nucleotide sequence: TGTGCCAGCAGCCGTGGGACTAGCGGAATCTACTCCTACAATGAGCAGTTCTTC. Translation gives CASSRGTSGIYSYNEQFF.

The gene calls are TRBV5-1 and TRBJ1-1, with 7 bases fitting TRBD1. The length of the CDR3 is 13 residues. Germline trimming cut 4 bases from V and 11 bases from J; bases unmatched to any gene: 11. Germline values: CDR1 SGHRS, CDR2 YFSETQ. CDR3 nucleotide sequence: TGCGCCAGCAGCCCGGGGACAGCGGAGGATGCTTTCTTT. Its translation: CASSPGTAEDAFF.

For this clonotype: Compared with germline, one end of the junction differs, possibly owing to a read error. J is TRBJ2-1 and V is TRBV12-3 or TRBV12-4, with TRBD1 matching over 8 bases. The CDR3 is 15 residues long. DNA of the CDR3: TGTGCCTGCAGTTTATGGGGACAGGACTACAATGAGCAGTTCTTC. Residues: CACSLWGQDYNEQFF.

This clonotype showed up just a few times. The chain links TRBV29-1 to TRBJ2-5; 9 bases match TRBD1. Germline V gives CDR1 SQVTM, CDR2 ANQGSEA. CDR3 length: 13 residues. The V and J ends lost 8 bases and 7 bases, in that order; junction bases with no gene match: 11. The CDR3 nucleotides read TGCAGCACCGAACAGGGGGCCGCTGGGACCCAGTACTTC. It yields the protein CSTEQGAAGTQYF.

The chain links TRBV7-2 to TRBJ1-6; 11 bases fit TRBD1. Trimming at V came to 6 bases and at J to 0 bases, leaving 10 bases not matched to a gene. The CDR3 totals 19 residues. Germline values: CDR1 SGHTA, CDR2 FQGNSA. Here the CDR3 DNA reads TGTGCCAGCAGAAGCCGGGACAGGGGGAAGAGCTCCTATAATTCACCCCTCCACTTT. It codes for CASRSRDRGKSSYNSPLHF.

This clonotype showed up many times. Here the CDR3 reads CASSITLGVGTDTQYF. The CDR3 coding sequence is TGTGCCAGCAGTATCACGCTAGGAGTCGGCACAGATACGCAGTATTTT. The V gene is TRBV6-1, the J gene TRBJ2-3; D not certain. Germline values: CDR1 MNHNS, CDR2 SASEGT. The length of the CDR3 is 16 residues. V lost 5 bases, J lost 1 base, and 16 bases lay in between.

The chain couples TRBV5-6 to TRBJ1-1; no reliable D call. The V end lost 0 bases, the J end lost 1 base, and 7 bases lay between the germline ends. The CDR3 runs to 14 residues. The germline V gene encodes CDR1 SGHDT and CDR2 YYEEEE. CDR3 protein: CASSLARENTEAFF. The DNA for the CDR3 is TGTGCCAGCAGCTTGGCCAGAGAGAACACTGAAGCTTTCTTT.

This clonotype was seen ten or more times. This chain links TRBV2 with TRBJ1-1; D is undetermined. The CDR3 has 13 amino acids. V lost 1 base, J lost 8 bases, and 11 bases lay in between. Per germline, CDR1 SNHLY and CDR2 FYNNEI. The CDR3, as DNA: TGTGCCAGCAGTGAAGTCGAGGGTCAGGAAGCTTTCTTT. Amino acid sequence: CASSEVEGQEAFF.

This clonotype was seen many times. The V and J genes are TRBV27 and TRBJ2-1; possibly TRBD1 for D (5 bases). Germline loops: CDR1 MNHEY, CDR2 SMNVEV (reference sequence). V was cut by 4 bases and J by 3 bases, with 7 bases left in between. The CDR3 extends over 13 amino acids. CDR3 region: CASSYDSYNEQFF. For the CDR3, the DNA is TGTGCCAGCAGTTATGACAGCTACAATGAGCAGTTCTTC.

Ten or more counts support this clonotype. The chain joins TRBV27 to TRBJ1-2; D not certain. CDR3 length: 16 residues. V dropped 1 base and J dropped 8 bases, with 20 bases sitting between them. The germline gives CDR1 MNHEY, CDR2 SMNVEV (reference sequence). The CDR3 protein is CASSLLAGGRPKGYTF. The CDR3 nucleotides read TGTGCCAGCAGTTTATTAGCCGGCGGACGTCCAAAGGGCTACACCTTC.

This clonotype was seen only a few times. This chain connects TRBV15 to TRBJ2-1; D remains ambiguous. V was shortened by 5 bases and J by 2 bases, with 22 bases between the two germline ends. CDR1 is LNHNV and CDR2 is YYDKDF in the germline V gene (reference sequence). CDR3 length equals 18 residues. The CDR3 nucleotides are TGTGCCACCAGCCCCCTTGTTGGAAGAGAGGAAACCTACAATGAGCAGTTCTTC. Its translation: CATSPLVGREETYNEQFF.

This clonotype was counted at least ten times. The chain joins TRBV28 to TRBJ1-6, with 8 nucleotides matching TRBD1. The J segment lost 8 bases and the V segment lost 5 bases, leaving 8 bases of the junction unmatched. CDR1 and CDR2 (germline): MDHEN, SYDVKM. The CDR3 consists of 15 residues. DNA of the CDR3: TGTGCCAGCAGTGGCGGACAGGGCCGTTATTCACCCCTCCACTTT. Its translation: CASSGGQGRYSPLHF.

This clonotype was found a few times. The rearrangement uses TRBV5-6 and TRBJ2-7; D is perhaps TRBD1 (6 bases). The V and J ends lost 4 bases and 3 bases respectively, with 20 bases between them. CDR3 length: 16 amino acids. Germline CDR1 is SGHDT and CDR2 is YYEEEE. DNA of the CDR3: TGTGCCAGCAGCCCAACAGGGAAACCGGCGGACTACGAGCAGTACTTC. Translation gives CASSPTGKPADYEQYF.

There are many counts of this clonotype. The chain has TRBV12-3 or TRBV12-4 and TRBJ2-7; D ambiguous. Between the trimmed V and J ends, which lost 2 bases and 5 bases, there was a span of 10 bases. CDR3 size: 13 residues. In nucleotides, the CDR3 is TGTGCCAGCAGTTTAACTGGGGTCGACGAGCAGTACTTC. Encoded protein: CASSLTGVDEQYF.

The genes are TRBV10-3 and TRBJ2-2; TRBD2 might be the D (5 bases). The CDR3 loop spans 13 amino acids. The V end lost 7 bases, the J end lost 7 bases, and 13 bases lay between the germline ends. CDR1 is ENHRY, CDR2 SYGVKD, per germline. CDR3 residues: CAITPGSHGELFF. As DNA, the CDR3 is TGTGCCATCACCCCGGGGTCGCACGGGGAGCTGTTTTTT.

At least ten counts were recorded for this clonotype. V is TRBV7-9 and J is TRBJ2-5, with D possibly being TRBD2 (6 bases). The CDR3 is 14 residues long. V was pared by 11 bases and J by 4 bases, with 20 bases between. In germline, CDR1 is SEHNR, CDR2 FQNEAQ (reference sequence). The CDR3 nucleotides are TGTGCCCGCAATGGCCTGGGAGGAGCAGAGACCCAGTACTTC. This translates into CARNGLGGAETQYF.

The V call is TRBV29-1, the J call TRBJ2-3; a weak D match, TRBD1 (6 bases). The V gene's germline CDR1 is SQVTM and CDR2 ANQGSEA. V lost 4 bases, J lost 0 bases, and 41 bases lay in between. This CDR3 has 24 residues. In DNA form, the CDR3 reads TGCAGCGTTGTGTGGGTACTGGGGGCTTTAGGATCTTTCCTGGAGGATACTAGCACAGATACGCAGTATTTT. Translated, it gives CSVVWVLGALGSFLEDTSTDTQYF.

This clonotype has a count of ten or more. The rearrangement joins TRBV12-3 or TRBV12-4 to TRBJ2-1; D gene ambiguous. The CDR3 totals 12 residues. Trimming removed 7 bases from V and 1 base from J, with 5 bases in between. The CDR3 loop is CASTGSYNEQFF. The DNA for the CDR3 is TGTGCCAGCACGGGTTCCTACAATGAGCAGTTCTTC.